This T cell receptor beta chain was sequenced in a study of T cells in Graves' hyperthyroidism and ophthalmopathy. About the study: The initial diagnosis was the point when peripheral blood was collected, ahead of any treatment.

TCR beta CDR3 region amplification was performed from RNA transcripts. First-round RT-PCR with HTBI primers amplified the TCR CDR3 region. TCRdb re-analysed the multiplex PCR reads in MiXCR, keeping a single row per CDR3 protein. The sample lists 600,000 to 750,000 distinct CDR3 sequences; around 15% were seen once. This clonotype showed up just a few times. Graves' hyperthyroidism without ophthalmopathy progression within 18 months was termed stable. Subjects aged 18 to 65 presented with newly diagnosed hyperthyroidism of less than 2 months' duration. Based on clinical symptoms, serum thyroxine and TRAb, thyroid ultrasound and orbital computed tomography, diagnoses were reached. The sequencing sample was made of blood. The clonotype originates from a man over 45 with Graves' hyperthyroidism.

The CDR3 loop reads CASSRGTSDPYEQYF. The CDR3 bases are TGTGCCAGTAGTAGGGGGACTAGCGATCCCTACGAGCAGTACTTC. The chain joins TRBV19 to TRBJ2-7, with 10 bases lining up with TRBD2. The J segment lost 2 bases and the V segment lost 4 bases, leaving 5 bases of the junction unmatched. The CDR3 length is 15 residues. Germline CDR1 is LNHDA and CDR2 is SQIVND (reference sequence).